Here is one TCR beta chain with its context. No antigen is known for it. Other nucleotide sequences in the sample specify the same CDR3. Between the trimmed V and J ends, which lost 2 bases and 4 bases, there was a span of 11 bases. Germline CDR1 reads MNHEY; CDR2 reads SVGAGI. The CDR3 length is 14 residues. This record belongs to a study of shared clonotypes between healthy human individuals. A deep-level run was used for the assay. The method was immunoSEQ multiplex PCR; TCRdb's version includes in-frame clones alone and lacks a portion of them. Of millions of clones detected, roughly 95% appear once; the ten largest clones hold under 0.15%. Study-wide points: Shared clonotypes across all four donors exceeded non-shared ones in generation probability. Of the naive CD4 clonotypes, roughly 5% were shared across a handful of donors.

The chain couples TRBV6-5 to TRBJ1-2, with a possible D match to TRBD1 (6 bases). The source material was naive CD4+ T cells sorted from blood. As to subset: CD45RA+ positively selected. The sequence came from a man between 18 and 35 years old in good health. The CDR3 sequence is CASSYSTGTYGYTF. In DNA, the CDR3 is TGTGCCAGCAGTTACAGCACAGGGACCTATGGCTACACCTTC.